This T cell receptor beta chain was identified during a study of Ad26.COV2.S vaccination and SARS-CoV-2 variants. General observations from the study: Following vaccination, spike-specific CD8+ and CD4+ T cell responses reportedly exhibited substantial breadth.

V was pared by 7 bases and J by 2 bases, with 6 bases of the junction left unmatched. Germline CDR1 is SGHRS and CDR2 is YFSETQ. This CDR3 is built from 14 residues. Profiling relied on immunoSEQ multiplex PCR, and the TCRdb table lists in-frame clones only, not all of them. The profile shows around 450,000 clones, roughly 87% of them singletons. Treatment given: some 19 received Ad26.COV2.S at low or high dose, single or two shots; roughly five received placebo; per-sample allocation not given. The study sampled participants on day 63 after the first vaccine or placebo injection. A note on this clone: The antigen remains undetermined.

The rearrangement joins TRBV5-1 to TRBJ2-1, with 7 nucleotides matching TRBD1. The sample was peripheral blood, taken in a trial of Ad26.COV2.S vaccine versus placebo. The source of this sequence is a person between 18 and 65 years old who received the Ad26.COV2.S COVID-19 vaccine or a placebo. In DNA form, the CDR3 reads TGCGCCAGCGAGGGGGACAGTACCTACAATGAGCAGTTCTTC. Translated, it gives CASEGDSTYNEQFF.